This T cell receptor (beta chain) was recovered during a study of regulatory T cells in long-lasting Graves disease. This clonotype was seen more than once but under ten times. Germline loops: CDR1 SGDLS, CDR2 YYNGEE. The V end was cut by 0 bases, the J end by 7 bases, with 14 bases between. There are 15 residues in the CDR3. The TCR beta library used iRepertoire HTBI primers with Arm-PCR amplification of CDR3. TCRdb reprocessed the multiplex PCR reads with MiXCR, giving one entry per CDR3 protein. This sample has roughly 510,000 distinct CDR3 sequences, with 15% to 20% found just once. Specified time point: newly diagnosed GD, antithyroid drugs for less than 3 months. PBMC RNA served as the TCR library source. The same sample was also studied in work on T cells in Graves' hyperthyroidism and ophthalmopathy. That investigation notes: HTBI primers were the set used in a first-round RT-PCR of the TCR CDR3.

Sample: peripheral blood mononuclear cells (PBMCs), taken at new diagnosis, from a patient treated with antithyroid drugs. The receptor was isolated from a man younger than 30 with Graves disease. This chain links TRBV9 with TRBJ2-1; maybe TRBD2 (6 bases). The CDR3 DNA reads TGTGCCAGCAGCGTAGTCCCGACTAGTATGAATGAGCAGTTCTTC. This codes for CASSVVPTSMNEQFF.